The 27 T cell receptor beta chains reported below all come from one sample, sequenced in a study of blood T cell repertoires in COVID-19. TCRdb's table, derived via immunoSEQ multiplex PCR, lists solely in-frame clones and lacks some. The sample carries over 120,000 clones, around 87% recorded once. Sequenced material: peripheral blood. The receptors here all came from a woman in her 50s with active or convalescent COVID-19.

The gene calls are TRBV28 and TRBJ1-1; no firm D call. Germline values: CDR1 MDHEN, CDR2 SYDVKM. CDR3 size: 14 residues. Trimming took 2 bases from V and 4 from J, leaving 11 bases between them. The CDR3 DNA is TGTGCCAGCAGTTTAAGAGGTCTGTTCACTGAAGCTTTCTTT. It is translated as CASSLRGLFTEAFF. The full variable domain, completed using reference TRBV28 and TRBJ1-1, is DVKVTQSSRYLVKRTGEKVFLECVQDMDHENMFWYRQDPGLGLRLIYFSYDVKMKEKGDIPEGYSVSREKKERFSLILESASTNQTSMYLCASSLRGLFTEAFFGQGTRLTVV.

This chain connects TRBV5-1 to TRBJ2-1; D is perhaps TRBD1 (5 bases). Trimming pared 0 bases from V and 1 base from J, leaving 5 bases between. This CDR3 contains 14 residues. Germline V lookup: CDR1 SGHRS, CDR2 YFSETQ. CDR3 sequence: CASSLEGSYNEQFF. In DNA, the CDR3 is TGCGCCAGCAGCTTGGAGGGGTCCTACAATGAGCAGTTCTTC.

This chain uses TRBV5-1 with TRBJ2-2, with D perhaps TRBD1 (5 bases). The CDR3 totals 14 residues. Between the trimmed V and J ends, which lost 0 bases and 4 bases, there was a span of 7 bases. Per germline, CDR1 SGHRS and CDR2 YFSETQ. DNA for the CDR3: TGCGCCAGCAGCTTGGGACAGCTCACCGGGGAGCTGTTTTTT. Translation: CASSLGQLTGELFF.

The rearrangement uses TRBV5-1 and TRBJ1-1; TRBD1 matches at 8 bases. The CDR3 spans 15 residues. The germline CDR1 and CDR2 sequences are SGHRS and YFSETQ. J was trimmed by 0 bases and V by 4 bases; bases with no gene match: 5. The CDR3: CASSPRDRLNTEAFF. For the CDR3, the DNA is TGCGCCAGCAGCCCCCGGGACAGGTTGAACACTGAAGCTTTCTTT.

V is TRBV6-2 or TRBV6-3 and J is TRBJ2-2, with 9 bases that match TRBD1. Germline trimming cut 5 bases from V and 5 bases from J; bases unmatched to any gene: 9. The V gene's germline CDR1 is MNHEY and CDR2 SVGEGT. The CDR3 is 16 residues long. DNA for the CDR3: TGTGCCAGCAGTCGAGGGTCGGACAGGGGAACCGGGGAGCTGTTTTTT. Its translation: CASSRGSDRGTGELFF.

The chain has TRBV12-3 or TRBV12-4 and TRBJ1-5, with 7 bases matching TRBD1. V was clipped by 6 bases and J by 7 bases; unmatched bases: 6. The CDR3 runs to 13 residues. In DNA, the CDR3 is TGTGCCAGCAGGAAGACAGGGTTGCAGCCCCAGCATTTT. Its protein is CASRKTGLQPQHF.

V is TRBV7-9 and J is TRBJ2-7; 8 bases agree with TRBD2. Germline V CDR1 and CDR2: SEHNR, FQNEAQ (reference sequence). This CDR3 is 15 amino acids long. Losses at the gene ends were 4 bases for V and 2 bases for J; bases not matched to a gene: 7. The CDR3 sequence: CASSSREGVPYEQYF. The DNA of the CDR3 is TGTGCCAGCAGCTCTCGGGAGGGGGTGCCCTACGAGCAGTACTTC.

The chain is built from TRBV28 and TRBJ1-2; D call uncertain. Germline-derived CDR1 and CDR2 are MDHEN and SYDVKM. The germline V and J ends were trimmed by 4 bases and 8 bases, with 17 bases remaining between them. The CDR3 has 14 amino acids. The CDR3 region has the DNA TGTGCCAGCAGTTCCCCCGGGCCCGGGAGGGGCTACACCTTC. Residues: CASSSPGPGRGYTF.

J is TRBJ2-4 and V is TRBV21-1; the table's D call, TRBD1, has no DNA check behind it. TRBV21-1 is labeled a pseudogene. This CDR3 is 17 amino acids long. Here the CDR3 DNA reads TGTGCCAGCACGGACAGGTTCTCCTGCTTAGCCAAAAACATTCAGTACTTC. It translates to CASTDRFSCLAKNIQYF.

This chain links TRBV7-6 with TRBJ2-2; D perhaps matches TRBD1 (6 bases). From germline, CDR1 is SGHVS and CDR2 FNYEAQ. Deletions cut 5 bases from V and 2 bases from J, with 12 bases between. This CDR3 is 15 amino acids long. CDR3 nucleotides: TGTGCCAGCAGCATACAGGGCTCCAACACCGGGGAGCTGTTTTTT. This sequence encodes CASSIQGSNTGELFF.

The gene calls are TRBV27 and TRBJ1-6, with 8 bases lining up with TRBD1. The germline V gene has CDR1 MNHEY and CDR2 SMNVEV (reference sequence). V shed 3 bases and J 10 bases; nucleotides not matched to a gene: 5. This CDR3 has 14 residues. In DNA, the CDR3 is TGTGCCAGCAGTTTTTGGACAGGGAACTCACCCCTCCACTTT. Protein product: CASSFWTGNSPLHF.

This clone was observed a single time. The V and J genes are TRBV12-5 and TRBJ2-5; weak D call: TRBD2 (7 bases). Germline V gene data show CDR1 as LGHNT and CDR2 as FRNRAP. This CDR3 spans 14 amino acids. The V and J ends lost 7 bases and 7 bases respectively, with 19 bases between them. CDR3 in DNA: TGTGCTAGTGCCTCCCCCGGGGGGCCAACGACCCAGTACTTC. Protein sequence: CASASPGGPTTQYF.

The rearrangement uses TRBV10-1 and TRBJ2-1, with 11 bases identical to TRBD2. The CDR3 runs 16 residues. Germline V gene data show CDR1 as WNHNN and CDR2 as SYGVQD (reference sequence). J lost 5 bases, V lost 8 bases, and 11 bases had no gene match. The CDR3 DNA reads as TGCGCCAGCGCTATCCTCCGACTAGCGGGGAACAATGAGCAGTTCTTC. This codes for CASAILRLAGNNEQFF.

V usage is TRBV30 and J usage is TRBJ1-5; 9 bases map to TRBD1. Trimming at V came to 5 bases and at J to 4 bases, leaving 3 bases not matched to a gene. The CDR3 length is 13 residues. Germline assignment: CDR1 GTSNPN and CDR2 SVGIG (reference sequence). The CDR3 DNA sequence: TGTGCCTGGGCACAGGGGGCAAATCAGCCCCAGCATTTT. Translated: CAWAQGANQPQHF.

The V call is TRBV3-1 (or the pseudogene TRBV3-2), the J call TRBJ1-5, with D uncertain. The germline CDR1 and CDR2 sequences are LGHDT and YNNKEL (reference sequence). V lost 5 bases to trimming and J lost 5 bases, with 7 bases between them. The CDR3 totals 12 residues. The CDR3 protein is CASSLADQPQHF. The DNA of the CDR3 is TGTGCCAGCAGCTTGGCAGATCAGCCCCAGCATTTT.

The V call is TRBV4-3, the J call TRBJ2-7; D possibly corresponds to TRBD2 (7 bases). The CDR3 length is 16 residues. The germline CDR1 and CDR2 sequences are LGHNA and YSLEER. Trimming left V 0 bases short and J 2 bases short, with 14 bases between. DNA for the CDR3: TGCGCCAGCAGCCAAGATCTTCGGGGGGCCGCCTACGAGCAGTACTTC. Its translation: CASSQDLRGAAYEQYF.

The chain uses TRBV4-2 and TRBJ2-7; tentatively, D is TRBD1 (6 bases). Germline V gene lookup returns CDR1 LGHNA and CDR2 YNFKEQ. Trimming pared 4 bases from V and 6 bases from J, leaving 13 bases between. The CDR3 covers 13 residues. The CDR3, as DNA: TGTGCCAGCAGCCGGGCAGGGGAAGCCGAGCAGTACTTC. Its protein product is CASSRAGEAEQYF.

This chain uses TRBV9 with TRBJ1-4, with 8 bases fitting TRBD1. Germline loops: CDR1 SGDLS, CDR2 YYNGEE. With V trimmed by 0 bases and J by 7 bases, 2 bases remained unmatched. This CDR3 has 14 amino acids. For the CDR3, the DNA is TGTGCCAGCAGCGTAGGGCAGGGGGCTGAAAAACTGTTTTTT. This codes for CASSVGQGAEKLFF.

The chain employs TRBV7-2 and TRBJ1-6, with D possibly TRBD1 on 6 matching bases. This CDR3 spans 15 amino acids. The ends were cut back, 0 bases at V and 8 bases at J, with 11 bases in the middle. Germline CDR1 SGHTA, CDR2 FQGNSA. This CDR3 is CASSLASGADSPLHF. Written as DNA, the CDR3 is TGTGCCAGCAGCTTAGCGTCAGGGGCGGATTCACCCCTCCACTTT. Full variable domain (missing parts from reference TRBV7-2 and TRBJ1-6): GAGVSQSPSNKVTEKGKDVELRCDPISGHTALYWYRQSLGQGLEFLIYFQGNSAPDKSGLPSDRFSAERTGGSVSTLTIQRTQQEDSAVYLCASSLASGADSPLHFGNGTRLTVT.

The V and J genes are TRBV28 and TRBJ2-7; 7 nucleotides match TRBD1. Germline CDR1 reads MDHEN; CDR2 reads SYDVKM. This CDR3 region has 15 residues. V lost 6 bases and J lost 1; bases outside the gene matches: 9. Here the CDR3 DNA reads TGTGCCAGCAGCGTATCCGACAGGGCGTCCTACGAGCAGTACTTC. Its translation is CASSVSDRASYEQYF.

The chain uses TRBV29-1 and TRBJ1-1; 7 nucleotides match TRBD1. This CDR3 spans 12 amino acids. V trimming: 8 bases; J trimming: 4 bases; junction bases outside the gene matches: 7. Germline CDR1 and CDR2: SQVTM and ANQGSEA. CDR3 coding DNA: TGCAGCAGTCGGCAGGGGGTCACTGAAGCTTTCTTT. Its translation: CSSRQGVTEAFF.

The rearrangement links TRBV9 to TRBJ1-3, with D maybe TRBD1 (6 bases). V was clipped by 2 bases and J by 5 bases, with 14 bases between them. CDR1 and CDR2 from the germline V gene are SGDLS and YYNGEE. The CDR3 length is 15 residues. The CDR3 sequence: CASSVQGIKRNTIYF. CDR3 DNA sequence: TGTGCCAGCAGCGTGCAGGGGATTAAGAGAAACACCATATATTTT. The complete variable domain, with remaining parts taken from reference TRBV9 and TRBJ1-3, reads DSGVTQTPKHLITATGQRVTLRCSPRSGDLSVYWYQQSLDQGLQFLIQYYNGEERAKGNILERFSAQQFPDLHSELNLSSLELGDSALYFCASSVQGIKRNTIYFGEGSWLTVV.

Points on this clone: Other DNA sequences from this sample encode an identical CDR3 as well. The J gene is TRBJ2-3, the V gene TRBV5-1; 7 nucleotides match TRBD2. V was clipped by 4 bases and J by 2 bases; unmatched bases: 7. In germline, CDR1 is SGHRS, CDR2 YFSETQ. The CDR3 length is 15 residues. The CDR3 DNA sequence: TGCGCCAGCAGCCAACTAGCGACTTCCACAGATACGCAGTATTTT. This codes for CASSQLATSTDTQYF.

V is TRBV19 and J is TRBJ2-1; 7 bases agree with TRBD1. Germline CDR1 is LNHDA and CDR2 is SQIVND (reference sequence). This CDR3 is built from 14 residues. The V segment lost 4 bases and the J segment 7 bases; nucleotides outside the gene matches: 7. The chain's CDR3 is CASSTTGISNEQFF. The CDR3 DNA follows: TGTGCCAGTAGTACGACAGGGATTAGTAATGAGCAGTTCTTC.

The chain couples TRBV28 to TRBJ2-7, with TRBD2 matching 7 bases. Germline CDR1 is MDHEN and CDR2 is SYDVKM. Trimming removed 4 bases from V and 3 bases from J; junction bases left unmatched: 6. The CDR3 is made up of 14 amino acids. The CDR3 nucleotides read TGTGCCAGCAGTTCCAGCGGGATCGGCTACGAGCAGTACTTC. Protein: CASSSSGIGYEQYF.

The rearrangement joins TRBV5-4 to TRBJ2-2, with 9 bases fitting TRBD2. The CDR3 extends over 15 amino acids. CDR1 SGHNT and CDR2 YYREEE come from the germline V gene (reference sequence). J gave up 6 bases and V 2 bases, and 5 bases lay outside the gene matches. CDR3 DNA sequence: TGTGCCAGCAGCTTAAGGCGGGAGGGGGCCGGGGAGCTGTTTTTT. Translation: CASSLRREGAGELFF.

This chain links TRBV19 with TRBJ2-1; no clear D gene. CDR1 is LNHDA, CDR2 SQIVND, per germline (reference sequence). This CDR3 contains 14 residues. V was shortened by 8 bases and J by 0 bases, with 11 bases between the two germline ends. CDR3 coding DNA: TGTGCCAGTTCCATGGCTGTCTCCTACAATGAGCAGTTCTTC. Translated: CASSMAVSYNEQFF.